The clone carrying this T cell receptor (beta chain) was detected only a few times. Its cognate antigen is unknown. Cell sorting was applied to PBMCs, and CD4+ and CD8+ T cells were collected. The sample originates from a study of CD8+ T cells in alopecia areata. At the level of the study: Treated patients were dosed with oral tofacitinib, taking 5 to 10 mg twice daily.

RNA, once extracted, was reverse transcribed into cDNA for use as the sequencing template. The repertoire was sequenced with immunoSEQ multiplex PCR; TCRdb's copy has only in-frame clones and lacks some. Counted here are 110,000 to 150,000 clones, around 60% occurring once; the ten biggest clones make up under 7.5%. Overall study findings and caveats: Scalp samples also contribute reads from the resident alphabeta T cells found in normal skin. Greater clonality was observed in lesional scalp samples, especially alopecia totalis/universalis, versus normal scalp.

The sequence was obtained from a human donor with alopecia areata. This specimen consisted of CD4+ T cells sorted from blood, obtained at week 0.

The CDR3 DNA reads as TGTGCCCTCTGGATTACGAACACCGGGGAGCTGTTTTTT. Protein: CALWITNTGELFF. This chain joins TRBV30 and TRBJ2-2; D gene unclear. Trimming took 8 bases from V and 0 from J, leaving 10 bases between them. The CDR3 totals 13 residues. CDR1 GTSNPN and CDR2 SVGIG come from the germline V gene (reference sequence).